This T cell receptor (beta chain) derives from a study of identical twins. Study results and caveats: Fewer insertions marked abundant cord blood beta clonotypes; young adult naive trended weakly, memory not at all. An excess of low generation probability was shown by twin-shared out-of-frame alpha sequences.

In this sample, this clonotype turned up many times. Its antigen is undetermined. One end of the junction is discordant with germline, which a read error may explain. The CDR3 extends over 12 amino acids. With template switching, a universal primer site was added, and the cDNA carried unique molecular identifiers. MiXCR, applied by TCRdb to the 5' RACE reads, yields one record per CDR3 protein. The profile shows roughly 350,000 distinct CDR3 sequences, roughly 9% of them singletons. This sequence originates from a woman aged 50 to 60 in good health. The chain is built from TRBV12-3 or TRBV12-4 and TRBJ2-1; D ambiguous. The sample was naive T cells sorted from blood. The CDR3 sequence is CASSLGRDEQFF. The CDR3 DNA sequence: TGTGCCAGCAGCTTAGGGCGCGATGAGCAGTTCTTC.